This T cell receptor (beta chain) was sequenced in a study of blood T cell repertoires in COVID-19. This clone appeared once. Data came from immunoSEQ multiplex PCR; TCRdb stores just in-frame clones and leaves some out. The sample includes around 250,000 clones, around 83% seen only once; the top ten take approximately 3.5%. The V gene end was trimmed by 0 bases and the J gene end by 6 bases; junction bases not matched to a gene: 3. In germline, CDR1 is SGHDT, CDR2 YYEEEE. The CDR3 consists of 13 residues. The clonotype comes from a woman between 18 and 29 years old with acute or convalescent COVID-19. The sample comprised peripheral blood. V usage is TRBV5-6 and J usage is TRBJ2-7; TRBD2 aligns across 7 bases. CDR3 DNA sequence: TGTGCCAGCAGCTTGGGTAGCGGGCTCGAGCAGTACTTC. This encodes CASSLGSGLEQYF. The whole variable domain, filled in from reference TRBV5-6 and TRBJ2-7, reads DAGVTQSPTHLIKTRGQQVTLRCSPKSGHDTVSWYQQALGQGPQFIFQYYEEEERQRGNFPDRFSGHQFPNYSSELNVNALLLGDSALYLCASSLGSGLEQYFGPGTRLTVT.